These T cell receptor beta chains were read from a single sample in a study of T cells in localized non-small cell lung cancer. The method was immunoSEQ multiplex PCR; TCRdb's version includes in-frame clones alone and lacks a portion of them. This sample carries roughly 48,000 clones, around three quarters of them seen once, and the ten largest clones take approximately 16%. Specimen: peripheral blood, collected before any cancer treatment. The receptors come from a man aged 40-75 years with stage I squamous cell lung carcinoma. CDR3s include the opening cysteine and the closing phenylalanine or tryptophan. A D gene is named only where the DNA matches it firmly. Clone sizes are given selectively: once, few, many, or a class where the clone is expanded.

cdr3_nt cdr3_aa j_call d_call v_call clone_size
TGTGCCAGCAGGGGCTTAGCGGGGGGGCTGGAGACCCAGTACTTC CASRGLAGGLETQYF TRBJ2-5 TRBD2 TRBV2 -
TGCAGCGTTGACTGGCGGCAGGGGACAGATACGCAGTATTTT CSVDWRQGTDTQYF TRBJ2-3 - TRBV29-1 -
TGCGCCAGCAGCCAAGGCGGAGGGGGTAATTCACCCCTCCACTTT CASSQGGGGNSPLHF TRBJ1-6 - TRBV4-1 -
TGTGCCAGTAAGGGTACGATCACCTACGAGCAGTACTTC CASKGTITYEQYF TRBJ2-7 - TRBV19 -
TGTGCCAGCAGCCGGACAGGGAACACTGAAGCTTTCTTT CASSRTGNTEAFF TRBJ1-1 TRBD1 TRBV6-1 -
TGTGCCAGCAGCGAAACACGGGCATTGGCCAATGAGCAGTTCTTC CASSETRALANEQFF TRBJ2-1 - TRBV7-9 -
TGTGCCAGCAGTTTATCACAATTAATCAATGAGCAGTTCTTC CASSLSQLINEQFF TRBJ2-1 - TRBV27 -
TGTGCCAGCAGTCCCCGTGGACGGAATCCTTCGCCCCTCCACTTT CASSPRGRNPSPLHF TRBJ1-6 - TRBV28 -
TGTGCCATCAGTGAGTCTAGCGGGGTCGACGAGCAGTACTTC CAISESSGVDEQYF TRBJ2-7 TRBD2 TRBV10-3 -
TGTGCCAGCGCCCTACCCGGGGATCAGCCCCAGCATTTT CASALPGDQPQHF TRBJ1-5 - TRBV6-6 -
TGCGCCAGCAGCTCTGGAGAGGAGGGCCACTTTGGCTACACCTTC CASSSGEEGHFGYTF TRBJ1-2 - TRBV5-1 -
TGTGCCAGCTCACCGGGGCGGGACCAAGACGAGCAGTACTTC CASSPGRDQDEQYF TRBJ2-7 - TRBV18 -
TGTGCCTGTCAAGGTGTCCCCCTGAACACTGAAGCTTTCTTT CACQGVPLNTEAFF TRBJ1-1 - TRBV30 -
TGCGCCAGCAGCTTGGATCCGTTCGAGCAGTACTTC CASSLDPFEQYF TRBJ2-7 - TRBV5-1 -
TGCGCCAGCAGCCCAGGGACAGGGGGCAATCAGCCCCAGCATTTT CASSPGTGGNQPQHF TRBJ1-5 TRBD1 TRBV4-3 -
TGTGCCAGCACCCGGGGGGACAGGTACCAAGAGACCCAGTACTTC CASTRGDRYQETQYF TRBJ2-5 - TRBV5-5 -
TGTGCCTGGATCCAGCCCGGACTGAACACCGGGGAGCTGTTTTTT CAWIQPGLNTGELFF TRBJ2-2 - TRBV30 -
TGTGCCAGCGAGCGGGCTGCCGAAGCTTTCTTT CASERAAEAFF TRBJ1-1 - TRBV6-5 -
TGCGCCAGCAGCCGCCCGGACACATACTATGGCTACACCTTC CASSRPDTYYGYTF TRBJ1-2 - TRBV4-1 few
TGTGCCAGCGGGACCCTCGGGACAGGGGGGGGAGAGACCCAGTACTTC CASGTLGTGGGETQYF TRBJ2-5 TRBD1 TRBV27 many
TGCGCCAGCAGCCCAGACCCAGCAGGGTCCTACGAGCAGTACTTC CASSPDPAGSYEQYF TRBJ2-7 - TRBV5-1 -
TGTGCCAGCAGTGCCAACAATGAGCAGTTCTTC CASSANNEQFF TRBJ2-1 - TRBV2 -